The TCR beta chain described here comes from a study of blood T cell repertoires in COVID-19. Method: immunoSEQ multiplex PCR; TCRdb's copy keeps in-frame clones and lacks some. This table holds approximately 250,000 clones, roughly 85% found once. This TCR was sampled from a woman in her fifties or sixties with acute COVID-19. The sequencing sample was made of PBMCs or T cells enriched from blood (not recorded which).

DNA of the CDR3: TGCGCCAGCAGCTTGGGTAGCGGGGTTGTATACAATGAGCAGTTCTTC. Translating it yields CASSLGSGVVYNEQFF. This chain connects TRBV5-1 to TRBJ2-1; 8 bases fit TRBD2. This CDR3 has 16 amino acids. With V trimmed by 0 bases and J by 4 bases, 6 bases remained unmatched. Germline V gene sequence: CDR1 SGHRS, CDR2 YFSETQ.